This T cell receptor beta chain derives from a study of blood T cell repertoires in COVID-19. Study-wide context: Sites across the United States, Italy and Spain contributed samples from acute and convalescent COVID-19. The analysed material was cDNA or gDNA that came from T cells, B-cell-depleted T cells, or PBMCs.

The germline CDR1 and CDR2 sequences are SGHAT and FQNNGV. Trimming stripped 1 base from V and 4 bases from J, with 11 bases between. The CDR3 sequence is 15 residues long. Methods used by the authors: Estimates of nucleated cell counts were drawn from the amplification of reference gene primers. The data were produced by immunoSEQ multiplex PCR, yet TCRdb's version contains in-frame clones alone and is incomplete. V and J calls and clone size are those listed in that table; D and trimming were worked out from the DNA. The sample lists tens of thousands of clones, 75% to 90% occurring once. This clone was seen a few times.

The sequencing input was peripheral blood. The chain recombines TRBV11-2 with TRBJ1-3; possibly TRBD1 for D (6 bases). This clonotype was obtained from a man older than 75 with acute or convalescent COVID-19. The CDR3 sequence is CASSLVAQGGNTIYF. DNA of the CDR3: TGTGCCAGCAGCTTAGTGGCACAGGGCGGAAACACCATATATTTT.